Listed here are 15 T cell receptor beta chains from one sample, sequenced in a study of PD-L1 blockade in urothelial cancer. The time point denotes: peripheral blood 6 weeks after treatment start. Assay used: immunoSEQ multiplex PCR; TCRdb lists only in-frame clones, some missing. The sample consists of around 19,000 clones, about 85% of them appearing once. The sequencing here drew on PBMCs, taken around atezolizumab (anti-PD-L1) treatment. The source is a man over 45 with urothelial cancer.

This clone was counted once. The V and J genes are TRBV6-5 and TRBJ2-2, with D uncertain. V dropped 4 bases and J dropped 8 bases, with 8 bases sitting between them. The CDR3 sequence is 12 residues long. Germline values: CDR1 MNHEY, CDR2 SVGAGI. The CDR3 here is CASSSMTGELFF. The CDR3, as DNA: TGTGCCAGCAGTTCAATGACAGGGGAGCTGTTTTTT.

The chain links TRBV12-5 to TRBJ2-3; D might be TRBD2 (6 bases). The germline V gene encodes CDR1 LGHNT and CDR2 FRNRAP. The V end lost 4 bases, the J end lost 1 base, and 9 bases lay between the germline ends. The CDR3 runs 14 residues. CDR3 in DNA: TGTGCTAGTGGTTGGAGGGAGGGCACAGATACGCAGTATTTT. Its translation: CASGWREGTDTQYF.

This clone came up once. V usage is TRBV19 and J usage is TRBJ1-2; D is unclear. The CDR3 consists of 12 residues. Trimming took off 2 bases at V and 2 bases at J, with 3 bases between the two ends. Germline V gene data show CDR1 as LNHDA and CDR2 as SQIVND (reference sequence). For the CDR3, the DNA is TGTGCCAGTAGTATACAGAACTATGGCTACACCTTC. Translation gives CASSIQNYGYTF. The full variable domain, completed using reference TRBV19 and TRBJ1-2, is DGGITQSPKYLFRKEGQNVTLSCEQNLNHDAMYWYRQDPGQGLRLIYYSQIVNDFQKGDIAEGYSVSREKKESFPLTVTSAQKNPTAFYLCASSIQNYGYTFGSGTRLTVV.

This clone was recorded once. V and J are TRBV25-1 and TRBJ2-1; 13 nucleotides agree with TRBD2. CDR1 MGHDK and CDR2 SYGVNS come from the germline V gene. The CDR3 covers 18 residues. Losses at the gene ends were 6 bases for V and 10 bases for J; bases not matched to a gene: 18. The CDR3 region is CASSFSRGGTSGKHEQFF. CDR3 coding DNA: TGTGCCAGCAGCTTCTCCCGGGGGGGGACTAGCGGGAAGCACGAGCAGTTCTTC.

The rearrangement joins TRBV18 to TRBJ1-4; no firm D call. There are 13 residues in the CDR3. CDR1 and CDR2 from the germline V gene are KGHSH and LQKENI. V lost 6 bases and J 7 bases, leaving 12 bases between the germline ends. In nucleotides, the CDR3 is TGTGCCAGCTCTCGGGCCGAGGGTGAAAAACTGTTTTTT. Translated: CASSRAEGEKLFF.

This sequence joins TRBV4-2 and TRBJ2-4; D is ambiguous. Trimming removed 0 bases at V and 1 base at J, with 4 bases between. Per the germline V gene, CDR1 is LGHNA and CDR2 is YNFKEQ. This CDR3 is built from 14 residues. The CDR3 DNA follows: TGTGCCAGCAGCCAAGAGGAGGCCAAAAACATTCAGTACTTC. This sequence encodes CASSQEEAKNIQYF.

The CDR3 region has the DNA TGTGCCAGCAGACACGTGGGGGGCTCCTACAATGAGCAGTTCTTC. Residues: CASRHVGGSYNEQFF. The V and J genes are TRBV6-1 and TRBJ2-1; tentative D call: TRBD2 (6 bases). The V gene lost 6 bases and the J gene lost 0 bases, with 12 bases spanning the gap. Germline CDR1 reads MNHNS; CDR2 reads SASEGT. The length of the CDR3 is 15 residues.

The chain uses TRBV5-1 and TRBJ2-7; D not certain. Germline lookup yields CDR1 SGHRS and CDR2 YFSETQ. CDR3 size: 13 residues. V dropped 4 bases and J dropped 1 base, with 9 bases sitting between them. Here the CDR3 DNA reads TGCGCCAGCAGCCTAGTCCCTTCCTACGAGCAGTACTTC. This encodes CASSLVPSYEQYF.

This rearrangement joins TRBV11-2 to TRBJ1-3, with D unresolved. Trimming removed 1 base from V and 0 bases from J, with 7 bases in between. Germline V gene sequence: CDR1 SGHAT, CDR2 FQNNGV. This CDR3 contains 15 residues. CDR3 nucleotide sequence: TGTGCCAGCAGCTTAGGCTTGAGCTCTGGAAACACCATATATTTT. Translated: CASSLGLSSGNTIYF.

The CDR3 here is CASSPTGPEQYF. The DNA of the CDR3 is TGTGCCAGCAGCCCGACAGGGCCCGAGCAGTACTTC. The chain joins TRBV14 to TRBJ2-7, with 7 nucleotides matching TRBD1. The CDR3 has 12 amino acids. Germline lookup yields CDR1 SGHDN and CDR2 FVKESK. Germline trimming cut 4 bases from V and 6 bases from J; bases unmatched to any gene: 3.

The chain carries TRBV6-6 and TRBJ2-2, with TRBD2 matching 12 bases. J lost 1 base, V lost 7 bases, and 4 bases had no gene match. Germline CDR1 MNHNY, CDR2 SVGAGI (reference sequence). This CDR3 is 16 amino acids long. The CDR3 region is CASTETSGGNTGELFF. Written as DNA, the CDR3 is TGTGCCAGCACCGAGACTAGCGGGGGGAACACCGGGGAGCTGTTTTTT.

The chain has TRBV7-2 and TRBJ2-5; tentatively, D is TRBD1 (8 bases). Trimming removed 2 bases from V and 5 bases from J, with 18 bases in between. Germline V gives CDR1 SGHTA, CDR2 FQGNSA. The CDR3 length is 16 residues. CDR3 bases: TGTGCCAGCAGCTTAACCCGGACAGGGAGGGCGGAGACCCAGTACTTC. Its translation: CASSLTRTGRAETQYF.

The CDR3 nucleotides read TGCAGCGTTGAGTTTGGGGGCCCTGAAGCTTTCTTT. Translating it yields CSVEFGGPEAFF. The V call is TRBV29-1, the J call TRBJ1-1; tentative D call: TRBD1 (6 bases). Between the trimmed V and J ends, which lost 3 bases and 6 bases, there was a span of 11 bases. The CDR3 consists of 12 residues. Germline CDR1 is SQVTM and CDR2 is ANQGSEA.

This sequence joins TRBV27 and TRBJ2-5; TRBD1 matches at 7 bases. V shed 6 bases and J 5 bases; nucleotides not matched to a gene: 6. The CDR3 spans 13 residues. Germline V gene lookup returns CDR1 MNHEY and CDR2 SMNVEV (reference sequence). The CDR3 DNA reads as TGTGCCAGCAGGGCAGGGGGAATTGAGACCCAGTACTTC. Its protein is CASRAGGIETQYF.

CDR3 amino acids: CATEGGGLAGGEQFF. The CDR3 bases are TGTGCCACCGAGGGTGGAGGGCTAGCGGGAGGGGAGCAGTTCTTC. The chain couples TRBV5-4 to TRBJ2-1; TRBD2 aligns across 12 bases. V was pared by 9 bases and J by 10 bases, with 14 bases of the junction left unmatched. CDR3 length equals 15 residues. CDR1 is SGHNT and CDR2 is YYREEE in the germline V gene (reference sequence). Variable domain in full (rest from reference TRBV5-4 and TRBJ2-1): ETGVTQSPTHLIKTRGQQVTLRCSSQSGHNTVSWYQQALGQGPQFIFQYYREEENGRGNFPPRFSGLQFPNYSSELNVNALELDDSALYLCATEGGGLAGGEQFFGPGTRLTVL.